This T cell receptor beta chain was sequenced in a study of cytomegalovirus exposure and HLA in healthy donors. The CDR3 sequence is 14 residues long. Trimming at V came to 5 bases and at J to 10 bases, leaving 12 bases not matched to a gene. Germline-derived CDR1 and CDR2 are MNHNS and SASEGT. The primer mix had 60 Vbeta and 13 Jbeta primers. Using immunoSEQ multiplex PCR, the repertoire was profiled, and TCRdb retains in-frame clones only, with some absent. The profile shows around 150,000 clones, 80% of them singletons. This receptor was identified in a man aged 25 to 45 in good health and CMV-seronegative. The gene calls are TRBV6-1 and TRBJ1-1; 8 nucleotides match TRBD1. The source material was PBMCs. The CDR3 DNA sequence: TGTGCCAGCAGTCAGGGGGCCCTCTTCGGTGGAGCTTTCTTT. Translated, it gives CASSQGALFGGAFF.